This record concerns one T cell receptor (beta chain) sequence. Its antigen is not yet known. Qualities for individual bases were not recorded, and no much larger clone is one base off. This sample is drawn from a study of T cells in localized non-small cell lung cancer (TCRdb year 2020). For the wider study: The study analyzed T cell repertoires of hundreds of early-stage NSCLC patients, comparing tumors and uninvolved tumor-adjacent lungs. All 250 or so NSCLC patients in the cohort were treatment-naive and had localized lung tumors that were resected. Of the NSCLC patients, around 130 were male and approximately 100 were female, and the mean age was roughly 61 years.

From a lookup of the germline V gene, CDR1 and CDR2 are SGDLS and YYNGEE. The CDR3 spans 13 residues, from the cysteine through the phenylalanine. Left in the record is the CDR3 DNA by itself, 39 bases read in frame from the first base. From V the trimming removes 7 bases and from J it removes 1 base, while the gene matches leave 2 bases of the junction unaccounted for. Uninvolved adjacent lung was taken at least 2 cm from the tumor margin and confirmed free of atypia by two independent pathologists. At diagnosis, tumor, uninvolved tumor-adjacent lung and peripheral blood were collected and then preserved as a mix of FFPE and fresh-frozen material. Beyond this particular receptor, the publication reports: Because the study design was exploratory, TCR variables were selected using unadjusted p-values without false-discovery rate correction. Higher T cell density in blood was associated with longer overall survival, whereas higher clonality in adjacent lung was associated with shorter survival. A median of approximately 55 of the top 100 tumor clones were detected in paired uninvolved adjacent lung, and some 28 of these tumor clones were also found among the top 100 clones of the paired uninvolved adjacent lung. Because multi-region tumor sequencing was not performed, intratumor heterogeneity could not be ruled out. The highest T cell clonality was observed in uninvolved tumor-adjacent lung, where clonality exceeded that of tumor, suggesting that antigenic responses were more focused in uninvolved tumor-adjacent lung.

The immunoSEQ Assay was used to sequence TCR beta CDR3 regions from DNA. The original methods were these. To compute T cell density, TCR beta template counts were normalized to usable DNA, which was estimated by amplifying housekeeping genes. The preseqR package was used to estimate richness by extrapolating to 400,000 templates for PBMC samples and to 120,000 templates for tissue samples. Clonality was calculated as one minus Pielou's evenness. Tissue-enriched TCRs were identified through differential abundance testing performed on productive amino-acid clonotypes, with a minimum total count of 5 and an alpha of 0.1. The Jaccard Index and the Morisita Overlap Index were used to quantify repertoire overlap between compartments. GLIPH clustered TCR beta CDR3s with public tetramer-defined viral CDR3s; viral motifs required at least three viral sequences plus V-gene enrichment. TCRdb provides this immuneACCESS table in a form limited to in-frame rearrangements. Some clones are lacking; in checked studies, under half of them reflect an unresolved V gene, and why the rest are absent is not known. That table gives V, J and clone size, and the DNA gave D and trimming. The sample yields 1,500 to 2,000 clones; around 27% were counted once. The top ten hold roughly 23% of the sample.

The material sequenced was normal lung tissue next to the tumor, taken before any cancer treatment. The V gene is TRBV9 and the J gene is TRBJ1-1; TRBD1 agrees with 9 junctional bases. The source of this sequence is a female donor over 55 with stage I lung adenocarcinoma. The CDR3 region has the sequence CASATGGNTEAFF. The DNA reads TGTGCCAGCGCGACAGGGGGGAACACTGAAGCTTTCTTT.